Listed here are 19 T cell receptor beta chains from one sample, sequenced in a study of blood T cells in healthy people across ages. Primers used in a second PCR of roughly 6 to 11 cycles were a sample-barcoded 5' primer and a J-beta primer mix. TCRdb reprocessed the 5' RACE reads via MiXCR and lists one record per CDR3 protein. This sample carries approximately 2,000,000 distinct CDR3 sequences, roughly two fifths of them seen once, and the ten largest clones take roughly 23%. The sample was blood. All receptors derive from a human donor in good health.

This clonotype has a handful of counts. The chain links TRBV7-2 to TRBJ2-4; no reliable D call. The last part of the DNA fits TRBJ2-5 better; the J call may be wrong. The CDR3 spans 15 residues. The germline V gene has CDR1 SGHTA and CDR2 FQGNSA. CDR3 nucleotides: TGTGCCAGCAGCTTAGTGTCCGACTTCCAGGAGACCCAGTACTTC. It yields the protein CASSLVSDFQETQYF.

The chain is built from TRBV2 and TRBJ2-4, with D perhaps being TRBD1 or TRBD2 (6 bases each). CDR3 length equals 14 residues. Per germline, CDR1 SNHLY and CDR2 FYNNEI. Trimming shortened V by 7 bases and J by 7 bases, and 17 bases separated the two germline ends. CDR3 amino acids: CASNQGTAGNIQYF. For the CDR3, the DNA is TGTGCCAGCAACCAGGGGACCGCGGGGAACATTCAGTACTTC.

The CDR3 loop is CSAPPQANYGYTF. The CDR3 DNA reads as TGCAGTGCTCCCCCCCAGGCTAACTATGGCTACACCTTC. This chain links TRBV20-1 with TRBJ1-2, with D uncertain. Germline V gene data show CDR1 as DFQATT and CDR2 as SNEGSKA (reference sequence). There are 13 residues in the CDR3. The V and J ends lost 5 bases and 0 bases respectively, with 10 bases between them.

In its sample, this clonotype was seen a few times. The J gene is TRBJ2-1, the V gene TRBV27; D gene unclear. Germline V lookup: CDR1 MNHEY, CDR2 SMNVEV (reference sequence). V shed 4 bases and J shed 0 bases, with 7 bases lying between them. This CDR3 is built from 14 residues. CDR3 bases: TGTGCCAGCAGTTCGCAGAACTCCTACAATGAGCAGTTCTTC. Translated, it gives CASSSQNSYNEQFF.

V usage is TRBV9 and J usage is TRBJ1-6; D is undetermined. Trimming removed 0 bases at V and 7 bases at J, with 11 bases between. Looked up from germline, CDR1 is SGDLS and CDR2 is YYNGEE. The length of the CDR3 is 15 residues. The CDR3 loop reads CASSVAVLANSPLHF. In nucleotides, the CDR3 is TGTGCCAGCAGCGTAGCTGTTTTAGCAAATTCACCCCTCCACTTT.

This clonotype has just a few counts. The chain links TRBV12-3 or TRBV12-4 to TRBJ1-2; D uncertain. This CDR3 is 13 amino acids long. V gave up 6 bases and J gave up 8 bases, with 16 bases separating them. As DNA, the CDR3 is TGTGCCAGCAGCTCGCAGGAGATCCGCGGCTACACCTTC. It codes for CASSSQEIRGYTF.

The chain uses TRBV6-1 and TRBJ2-7; 7 nucleotides agree with TRBD1. Trimming cost V 0 bases and J 0 bases; bases outside gene matches: 8. Germline V lookup: CDR1 MNHNS, CDR2 SASEGT. The CDR3 has 17 amino acids. The CDR3 region is CASSEAEDRPSSYEQYF. The CDR3 bases are TGTGCCAGCAGTGAAGCGGAGGACAGGCCGAGCTCCTACGAGCAGTACTTC.

The sample holds a few counts of this clonotype. The J gene is TRBJ2-5, the V gene TRBV18; D is perhaps TRBD1 or TRBD2 (5 bases each). Germline V lookup: CDR1 KGHSH, CDR2 LQKENI. V lost 3 bases and J 5 bases, leaving 19 bases between the germline ends. This CDR3 region has 16 residues. The CDR3 sequence: CASSPGNYGALETQYF. As DNA, the CDR3 is TGTGCCAGCTCACCGGGGAATTACGGGGCCTTGGAGACCCAGTACTTC.

This rearrangement joins TRBV12-3 or TRBV12-4 to TRBJ1-2, with 9 bases aligning to TRBD1. The CDR3 length is 15 residues. The trim removed 7 bases at V and 4 bases at J, leaving 10 bases unmatched. Here the CDR3 DNA reads TGTGCCAGCACCCTATCCGGGACAGGGACCTATGGCTACACCTTC. It yields the protein CASTLSGTGTYGYTF.

The chain links TRBV7-2 to TRBJ2-5; weak D call: TRBD2 (5 bases). Germline-derived CDR1 and CDR2 are SGHTA and FQGNSA. The CDR3 contains 13 residues. V dropped 3 bases and J dropped 3 bases, with 8 bases sitting between them. CDR3 DNA: TGTGCCAGCAGCTTGGGAGAGAAAGAGACCCAGTACTTC. Its protein product is CASSLGEKETQYF.

This clonotype was counted between two and nine times. The chain carries TRBV4-2 and TRBJ2-7, with 8 positions matching TRBD1. CDR1 LGHNA and CDR2 YNFKEQ come from the germline V gene. Trimming cost V 1 base and J 7 bases; bases outside gene matches: 6. The CDR3 extends over 14 amino acids. CDR3 loop: CASSQGQGAQEQYF. CDR3 DNA: TGTGCCAGCAGCCAAGGCCAGGGGGCGCAGGAGCAGTACTTC.

The rearrangement joins TRBV18 to TRBJ2-3, with D hard to call. The CDR3 spans 14 residues. Germline CDR1 reads KGHSH; CDR2 reads LQKENI. With 3 bases removed from V and 2 bases from J, the gap between germline ends came to 9 bases. This CDR3 is CASSPPSHTDTQYF. The CDR3 nucleotides are TGTGCCAGCTCACCCCCATCGCACACAGATACGCAGTATTTT.

The chain employs TRBV20-1 and TRBJ1-5; no clear D gene. CDR3 length equals 15 residues. From germline, CDR1 is DFQATT and CDR2 SNEGSKA (reference sequence). V was shortened by 0 bases and J by 7 bases, with 16 bases between the two germline ends. The CDR3: CSARDLKATGQPQHF. CDR3 coding DNA: TGCAGTGCTAGAGATCTCAAGGCCACCGGACAGCCCCAGCATTTT.

The rearrangement uses TRBV2 and TRBJ1-2, with a tentative D call TRBD1 (5 bases). The CDR3 covers 14 residues. V was trimmed by 6 bases and J by 7 bases, leaving 18 bases between them. The germline V gene has CDR1 SNHLY and CDR2 FYNNEI. This CDR3 is CASSPGTPGSGYTF. CDR3 nucleotide sequence: TGTGCCAGCAGCCCCGGGACCCCAGGGAGTGGCTACACCTTC.

The table lists this clonotype with many counts. This chain connects TRBV29-1 to TRBJ1-1, with a possible D match to TRBD1 (5 bases). V was cut by 3 bases and J by 1 base, with 6 bases left in between. CDR1 is SQVTM and CDR2 is ANQGSEA in the germline V gene. This CDR3 spans 12 amino acids. CDR3: CSVEGQNTEAFF. As DNA, the CDR3 is TGCAGCGTTGAGGGGCAGAACACTGAAGCTTTCTTT.

There are a few counts of this clonotype. The rearrangement uses TRBV27 and TRBJ2-7; D gene uncertain. The germline CDR1 and CDR2 sequences are MNHEY and SMNVEV (reference sequence). The CDR3 is made up of 13 amino acids. The germline V and J ends were trimmed by 4 bases and 2 bases, with 9 bases remaining between them. The CDR3 loop is CASSSSHTYEQYF. DNA for the CDR3: TGTGCCAGCAGTTCATCTCATACCTACGAGCAGTACTTC.

This clonotype was seen a handful of times. The V and J genes are TRBV27 and TRBJ2-7; a weak D match, TRBD2 (7 bases). The germline V and J ends were trimmed by 8 bases and 0 bases, with 17 bases remaining between them. The CDR3 spans 15 residues. The germline CDR1 and CDR2 sequences are MNHEY and SMNVEV (reference sequence). The CDR3 coding sequence is TGTGCCAGCTCGGTTCACGGGGGGCACTCCTACGAGCAGTACTTC. It translates to CASSVHGGHSYEQYF.

The J gene is TRBJ1-1, the V gene TRBV12-3 or TRBV12-4, with a weak D call TRBD1 (6 bases). V lost 6 bases, J lost 4 bases, and 15 bases lay in between. The CDR3 runs to 14 residues. This CDR3 is CASSPGDRRTEAFF. The CDR3 DNA follows: TGTGCCAGCAGCCCCGGAGACAGGCGCACTGAAGCTTTCTTT.

The CDR3 DNA follows: TGCAGTGCTAGGGGGAGTAACAGGGGGCGCGGGAACACTGAAGCTTTCTTT. Translation gives CSARGSNRGRGNTEAFF. The chain combines TRBV20-1 with TRBJ1-1; 9 nucleotides match TRBD1. CDR1 and CDR2 (germline): DFQATT, SNEGSKA (reference sequence). V lost 3 bases, J lost 1 base, and 12 bases stayed unmatched. The CDR3 contains 17 residues.